These 11 T cell receptor beta chains were all obtained from the same sample, sequenced in a study of OX40 agonist ivuxolimab in advanced cancers. Only in-frame clones appear in the TCRdb table, and some are missing; sequencing was by immunoSEQ multiplex PCR. In the table there are roughly 12,000 clones, less than 90% of which are singletons. The material was CD4+ or CD8+ T cells sorted from blood, obtained in a trial of the OX40 agonist ivuxolimab. These receptor sequences come from an adult with an advanced solid tumor such as melanoma, head and neck, liver or kidney cancer.

The chain combines TRBV6-1 with TRBJ2-3; D ambiguous. V lost 6 bases to trimming and J lost 1 base, with 11 bases between them. The CDR3 has 14 amino acids. CDR1 and CDR2 from the germline V gene are MNHNS and SASEGT. The CDR3 here is CASSEQRGTDTQYF. CDR3 coding DNA: TGTGCCAGCAGCGAACAAAGGGGCACAGATACGCAGTATTTT.

The chain uses TRBV29-1 and TRBJ1-5, with 7 bases identical to TRBD1. Germline V lookup: CDR1 SQVTM, CDR2 ANQGSEA. The CDR3 has 13 amino acids. The V and J ends lost 6 bases and 6 bases, in that order; junction bases with no gene match: 8. This chain's CDR3 is CSVSTGVGQPQHF. CDR3 sequence (DNA): TGCAGCGTGTCCACAGGGGTGGGTCAGCCCCAGCATTTT.

The V call is TRBV7-9, the J call TRBJ2-3; D unclear. Between the trimmed V and J ends, which lost 6 bases and 4 bases, there was a span of 8 bases. The CDR3 runs to 12 residues. Germline V gives CDR1 SEHNR, CDR2 FQNEAQ (reference sequence). CDR3 DNA sequence: TGTGCCAGCAGGGGATTCTCAGATACGCAGTATTTT. This sequence encodes CASRGFSDTQYF.

This chain joins TRBV19 and TRBJ1-6, with 10 bases fitting TRBD1. CDR1 LNHDA and CDR2 SQIVND come from the germline V gene (reference sequence). V shed 4 bases and J 7 bases; nucleotides not matched to a gene: 10. The length of the CDR3 is 17 residues. CDR3 amino acids: CASSTGLATGGNSPLHF. CDR3 in DNA: TGTGCCAGTAGTACTGGACTCGCGACAGGGGGCAATTCACCCCTCCACTTT.

The chain is built from TRBV4-1 and TRBJ1-1; possible D gene TRBD1, 6 bases. The CDR3 extends over 14 amino acids. V was clipped by 1 base and J by 4 bases, with 10 bases between them. Germline V gene lookup returns CDR1 MGHRA and CDR2 YSYEKL. Here the CDR3 DNA reads TGCGCCAGCAGCCAAGCAGGGGCTGGCACTGAAGCTTTCTTT. Translating it yields CASSQAGAGTEAFF.

This clone is a singleton in its sample. The CDR3 is CASSGWANEKLFF. The DNA for the CDR3 is TGTGCCAGCAGTGGATGGGCTAATGAAAAACTGTTTTTT. The chain recombines TRBV27 with TRBJ1-4; D gene ambiguous. V lost 5 bases to trimming and J lost 3 bases, with 7 bases between them. The germline CDR1 and CDR2 sequences are MNHEY and SMNVEV (reference sequence). The CDR3 length is 13 residues.

This clone was observed a handful of times. This chain uses TRBV27 with TRBJ1-2; D gene unclear. CDR1 is MNHEY and CDR2 is SMNVEV in the germline V gene (reference sequence). V was shortened by 5 bases and J by 1 base, with 14 bases between the two germline ends. This CDR3 is built from 15 residues. The CDR3: CASSPLDYRNYGYTF. CDR3 in DNA: TGTGCCAGCAGTCCCCTCGACTACCGTAACTATGGCTACACCTTC.

The chain employs TRBV30 and TRBJ1-2; tentatively, D is TRBD1 (5 bases). Germline V gives CDR1 GTSNPN, CDR2 SVGIG (reference sequence). This CDR3 comprises 14 residues. The germline V and J ends were trimmed by 4 bases and 5 bases, with 17 bases remaining between them. CDR3 region: CAWKPGLWMYGYTF. CDR3 nucleotides: TGTGCCTGGAAGCCGGGACTTTGGATGTATGGCTACACCTTC.

The chain employs TRBV7-9 and TRBJ2-5; TRBD1 agrees at 7 bases. V shed 5 bases and J 4 bases; nucleotides not matched to a gene: 4. Germline V gene lookup returns CDR1 SEHNR and CDR2 FQNEAQ (reference sequence). The CDR3 length is 13 residues. The CDR3 nucleotides read TGTGCCAGCAGCCGACAGGGTACAGAGACCCAGTACTTC. Amino acids: CASSRQGTETQYF.

The chain links TRBV5-1 to TRBJ1-1; possible D gene TRBD1, 5 bases. Deletions cut 0 bases from V and 11 bases from J, with 11 bases between. This CDR3 has 12 residues. The V gene's germline CDR1 is SGHRS and CDR2 YFSETQ. CDR3 loop: CASSLVPGEAFF. The DNA of the CDR3 is TGCGCCAGCAGCTTGGTCCCGGGGGAGGCTTTCTTT. Full variable domain (outside the CDR3, taken from reference TRBV5-1 and TRBJ1-1): KAGVTQTPRYLIKTRGQQVTLSCSPISGHRSVSWYQQTPGQGLQFLFEYFSETQRNKGNFPGRFSGRQFSNSRSEMNVSTLELGDSALYLCASSLVPGEAFFGQGTRLTVV.

A word on this clone: Other DNA sequences within the sample encode an identical CDR3. The chain recombines TRBV19 with TRBJ1-6; a possible D gene is TRBD1 (5 bases). The CDR3 spans 14 residues. Deletions cut 3 bases from V and 9 bases from J, with 12 bases between. Germline V CDR1 and CDR2: LNHDA, SQIVND (reference sequence). The CDR3 region is CASSIGGLGSPLHF. The CDR3 DNA reads as TGTGCCAGTAGTATTGGGGGTTTGGGTTCACCCCTCCACTTT.